The text below deals with one T cell receptor (beta chain). Germline CDR1 reads MDHEN; CDR2 reads SYDVKM. This CDR3 contains 15 residues. The V gene lost 7 bases and the J gene lost 4 bases, with 19 bases spanning the gap. Only in-frame clones appear in the TCRdb table, and some are missing; sequencing was by immunoSEQ multiplex PCR. The sample yields tens of thousands of clones, more than 70% seen once. The data derive from a study of OX40 agonist ivuxolimab in advanced cancers. This clonotype originated in an adult with an advanced solid tumor such as melanoma, head and neck, liver or kidney cancer. The source was CD4+ or CD8+ T cells sorted from blood, collected in a trial of the OX40 agonist ivuxolimab. The rearrangement joins TRBV28 to TRBJ1-2; D possibly corresponds to TRBD1 (5 bases). This CDR3 is CASTRTPLGSYGYTF. The CDR3 DNA follows: TGTGCCAGCACCAGGACACCTCTCGGGAGCTATGGCTACACCTTC.